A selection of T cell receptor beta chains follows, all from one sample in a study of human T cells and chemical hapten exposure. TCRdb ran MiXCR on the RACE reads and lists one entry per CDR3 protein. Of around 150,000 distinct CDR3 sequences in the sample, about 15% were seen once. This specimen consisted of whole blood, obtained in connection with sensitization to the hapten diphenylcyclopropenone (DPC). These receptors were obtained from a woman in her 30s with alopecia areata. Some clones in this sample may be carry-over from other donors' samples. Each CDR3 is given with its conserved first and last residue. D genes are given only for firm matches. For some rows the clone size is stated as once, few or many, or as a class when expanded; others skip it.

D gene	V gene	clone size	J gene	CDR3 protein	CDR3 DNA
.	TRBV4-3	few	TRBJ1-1	CASSQTRTAQAFF	TGCGCCAGCAGCCAAACGAGGACAGCTCAAGCTTTCTTT
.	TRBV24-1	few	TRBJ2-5	CATSDEETQYF	TGTGCCACCAGTGATGAAGAGACCCAGTACTTC
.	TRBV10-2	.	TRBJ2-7	CASSVQSTGYEQYF	TGCGCCAGCAGTGTGCAATCCACCGGCTACGAGCAGTACTTC
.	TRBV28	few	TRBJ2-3	CASSFRDTQYF	TGTGCCAGCAGTTTTCGAGATACGCAGTATTTT
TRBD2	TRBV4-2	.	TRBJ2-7	CASSQEGPPSGGPLYF	TGTGCCAGCAGCCAAGAGGGTCCCCCCAGCGGGGGGCCCCTGTACTTC
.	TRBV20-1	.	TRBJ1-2	CSARTANFGYTF	TGCAGTGCCCGGACAGCTAACTTTGGCTACACCTTC
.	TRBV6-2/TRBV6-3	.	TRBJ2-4	CASSYLFEAQTKNIQYF	TGTGCCAGCAGTTACTTGTTTGAGGCTCAGACCAAAAACATTCAGTACTTC
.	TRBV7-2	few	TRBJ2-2	CASATWKGELFF	TGTGCCAGCGCCACTTGGAAGGGGGAGCTGTTTTTT
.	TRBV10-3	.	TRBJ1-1	CAISVRGRATYPNTEAFF	TGTGCCATCAGCGTAAGGGGCAGGGCGACCTATCCGAACACTGAAGCTTTCTTT
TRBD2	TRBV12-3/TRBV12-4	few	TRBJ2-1	CASSELAGGFREQFF	TGTGCCAGCAGTGAACTAGCGGGGGGTTTTCGTGAGCAGTTCTTC
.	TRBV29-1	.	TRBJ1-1	CSVQGLGTEAFF	TGCAGCGTTCAAGGGTTGGGCACTGAAGCTTTCTTT
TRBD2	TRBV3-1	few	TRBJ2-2	CASNPEAGGSGELFF	TGTGCCAGCAACCCCGAGGCGGGAGGGTCCGGGGAGCTGTTTTTT
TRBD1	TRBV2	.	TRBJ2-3	CASSEGQGADTQYF	TGTGCCAGCAGTGAGGGACAGGGGGCAGATACGCAGTATTTT
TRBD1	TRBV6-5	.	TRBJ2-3	CASSYTGQGSDTQYF	TGTGCCAGCAGTTACACGGGACAGGGATCAGATACGCAGTATTTT
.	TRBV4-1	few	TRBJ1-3	CASSQDSGAGNTIYF	TGCGCCAGCAGCCAAGATTCAGGGGCTGGAAACACCATATATTTT
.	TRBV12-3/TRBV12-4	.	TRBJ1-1	CASSSDSMNTEAFF	TGTGCCAGCAGTTCTGACAGTATGAACACTGAAGCTTTCTTT
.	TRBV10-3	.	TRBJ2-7	CAINPGPPAHEEQYF	TGTGCCATCAACCCCGGACCCCCTGCCCACGAGGAGCAGTACTTC
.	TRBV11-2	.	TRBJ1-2	CASSLSGAVGGYTF	TGTGCCAGCAGCCTAAGCGGGGCAGTGGGCGGCTACACCTTC
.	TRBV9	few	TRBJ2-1	CASSVEGEKDNEQFF	TGTGCCAGCAGCGTAGAGGGGGAAAAGGACAATGAGCAGTTCTTC
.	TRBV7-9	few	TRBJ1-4	CASRLPGTNEKLFF	TGTGCCAGCAGACTACCCGGGACTAATGAAAAACTGTTTTTT
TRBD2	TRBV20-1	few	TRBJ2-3	CSASNREGRTDTQYF	TGCAGTGCTAGTAACCGGGAGGGCCGGACAGATACGCAGTATTTT
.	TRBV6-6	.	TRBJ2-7	CASSPGGLNSYEQYF	TGTGCCAGCAGTCCCGGGGGACTGAACTCCTACGAGCAGTACTTC
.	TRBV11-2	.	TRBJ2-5	CASSHQYGETQYF	TGTGCCAGCAGCCACCAATATGGAGAGACCCAGTACTTC
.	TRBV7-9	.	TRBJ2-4	CASSLERAGGNIQYF	TGTGCCAGCAGCTTAGAGCGTGCAGGGGGGAACATTCAGTACTTC
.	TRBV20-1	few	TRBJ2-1	CSARSLANSYNEQFF	TGCAGTGCTAGGTCCCTAGCGAACTCCTACAATGAGCAGTTCTTC
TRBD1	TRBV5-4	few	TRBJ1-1	CASRAPGQGNTEAFF	TGTGCCAGCAGGGCTCCGGGACAGGGGAACACTGAAGCTTTCTTT
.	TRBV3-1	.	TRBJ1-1	CASSERETEAFF	TGTGCCAGCAGCGAAAGGGAGACTGAAGCTTTCTTT
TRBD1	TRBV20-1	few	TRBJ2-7	CSASGTGNSYEQYF	TGCAGTGCTTCGGGGACAGGGAACTCCTACGAGCAGTACTTC
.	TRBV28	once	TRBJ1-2	CASSLPQGILYGYTF	TGTGCCAGCAGTTTACCACAGGGAATTCTCTATGGCTACACCTTC
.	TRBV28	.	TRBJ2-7	CASSSPSLEQYF	TGTGCCAGCAGTTCCCCGTCGCTCGAGCAGTACTTC
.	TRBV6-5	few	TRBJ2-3	CASSYSTGLSTDTQYF	TGTGCCAGCAGTTACTCGACAGGACTTAGCACAGATACGCAGTATTTT
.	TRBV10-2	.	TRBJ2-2	CASSESGHLNTGELFF	TGCGCCAGCAGTGAGTCAGGACACCTGAACACCGGGGAGCTGTTTTTT
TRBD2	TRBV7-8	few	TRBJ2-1	CASSLFGGGNYNEQFF	TGTGCCAGCAGCTTATTTGGGGGAGGGAACTACAATGAGCAGTTCTTC
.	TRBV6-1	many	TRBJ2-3	CASRWSGTDTQYF	TGTGCCAGCAGGTGGTCCGGCACAGATACGCAGTATTTT
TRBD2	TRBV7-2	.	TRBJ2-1	CASSPQRLARYNEQFF	TGTGCCAGCAGCCCGCAAAGACTAGCGCGATACAATGAGCAGTTCTTC
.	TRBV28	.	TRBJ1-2	CASSLGAGGYGYTF	TGTGCCAGCAGTTTGGGAGCTGGCGGGTATGGCTACACCTTC
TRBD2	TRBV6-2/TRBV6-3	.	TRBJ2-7	CASSYRPSGRYEQYF	TGTGCCAGCAGTTACAGGCCTAGCGGGAGGTACGAGCAGTACTTC
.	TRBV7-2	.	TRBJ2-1	CASSLYGLGVDEQFF	TGTGCCAGCAGCCTGTATGGGTTAGGCGTGGATGAGCAGTTCTTC
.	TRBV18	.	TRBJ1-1	CASSPPSGVRTEAFF	TGTGCCAGCTCACCCCCGTCGGGGGTGCGCACTGAAGCTTTCTTT
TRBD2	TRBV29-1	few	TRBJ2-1	CSVKGLVSYNEQFF	TGCAGCGTAAAGGGACTAGTTTCCTACAATGAGCAGTTCTTC
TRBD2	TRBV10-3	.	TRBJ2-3	CAISESRAGVINTQYF	TGTGCCATCAGTGAATCCAGGGCGGGAGTAATAAATACGCAGTATTTT
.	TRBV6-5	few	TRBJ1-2	CASSYSDRSGYGYTF	TGTGCCAGCAGTTACTCCGACAGGTCTGGGTATGGCTACACCTTC
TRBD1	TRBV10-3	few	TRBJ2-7	CAISEGQGDYEQYF	TGTGCCATCAGTGAGGGACAGGGGGACTACGAGCAGTACTTC
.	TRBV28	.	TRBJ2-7	CASARGRRSYEQYF	TGTGCCAGCGCCAGGGGCAGGAGATCCTACGAGCAGTACTTC
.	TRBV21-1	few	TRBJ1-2	CASSHPTGGARLSGYTF	TGTGCCAGCAGCCACCCCACAGGGGGGGCGCGCCTATCTGGCTACACCTTC
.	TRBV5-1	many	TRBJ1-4	CASSPIGGSEKLFF	TGCGCCAGCAGCCCTATTGGGGGGAGTGAAAAACTGTTTTTT
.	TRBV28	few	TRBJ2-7	CASNEVPGPPSGEQYF	TGTGCCAGCAACGAGGTACCGGGACCACCTTCGGGGGAGCAGTACTTC
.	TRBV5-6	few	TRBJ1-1	CASSSRLEEEAFF	TGTGCCAGCAGCTCCCGGCTGGAGGAGGAAGCTTTCTTT
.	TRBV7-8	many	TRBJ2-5	CASSRVDSWETQYF	TGTGCCAGCAGCCGAGTGGACAGTTGGGAGACCCAGTACTTC
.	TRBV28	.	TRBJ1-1	CASSTDRPEAFF	TGTGCCAGCAGTACCGACCGACCTGAAGCTTTCTTT
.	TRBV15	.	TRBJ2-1	CATSRDRQMGNEQFF	TGTGCCACCAGCAGAGATAGGCAAATGGGAAATGAGCAGTTCTTC
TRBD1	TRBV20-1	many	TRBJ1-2	CSVERGRGGGTSNYGYTF	TGCAGTGTCGAGAGGGGTCGTGGAGGGGGCACATCTAACTATGGCTACACCTTC